This TCR beta chain was identified in a study of CD8 T cells in ankylosing spondylitis. Study findings and constraints: It was reported that disease-linked clones were significantly enriched in matched ankylosing spondylitis synovial fluid.

TCRdb fed the 5' RACE reads into MiXCR, producing one record per CDR3 protein. The table includes some 130,000 distinct CDR3 sequences, about 13% detected once. CDR3 length: 14 residues. The germline V gene encodes CDR1 MNHEY and CDR2 SMNVEV (reference sequence). V lost 8 bases, J lost 4 bases, and 15 bases lay in between. This clonotype was seen a handful of times. Its antigen is not identified. Material: blood, either unsorted or a sorted T cell fraction (not recorded which). The chain has TRBV27 and TRBJ2-1; D may be TRBD2 (6 bases). The sequence was obtained from a female donor with ankylosing spondylitis or in good health (not recorded which). CDR3 residues: CASSQGAGYNEQFF. CDR3 DNA sequence: TGTGCCAGCTCCCAGGGCGCGGGGTACAATGAGCAGTTCTTC.